This T cell receptor beta chain originates from a study of blood T cells in healthy people across ages. Overall study results and limits: Investigators viewed diversity estimates from one million T cells as underestimates, the study reported.

The second PCR ran about 6 to 11 cycles with a sample-barcoded 5' primer and J-beta primers. A tag from a template-switch adaptor with 12 random nucleotides marked each cDNA molecule. TCRdb re-analysed the 5' RACE reads in MiXCR, keeping a single row per CDR3 protein. The data contain almost 1 million distinct CDR3 sequences, roughly 51% of them singletons. The authors isolated at least 6.5 million PBMCs per sample. On this clonotype itself: As yet, its antigen is unknown.

Specimen: blood. This receptor was obtained from a woman aged 60-75 years in good health.

The CDR3 coding sequence is TGTGCCAGCAGCCACGGGGGCATTAGCAATCAGCCCCAGCATTTT. Protein: CASSHGGISNQPQHF. The genes are TRBV2 and TRBJ1-5; TRBD1 might be the D (6 bases). From germline, CDR1 is SNHLY and CDR2 FYNNEI. V lost 6 bases and J lost 0, with 12 bases in between. CDR3 length: 15 amino acids.